The TCR beta chain described here comes from a study of OX40 agonist ivuxolimab in advanced cancers. The repertoire was sequenced with immunoSEQ multiplex PCR; TCRdb's copy has only in-frame clones and lacks some. The sample has tens of thousands of clones, 80% to 90% seen once. The ends lost 5 bases at V and 7 bases at J; junction bases unmatched: 8. CDR1 and CDR2 from the germline V gene are SEHNR and FQNEAQ (reference sequence). The CDR3 contains 13 residues. The rearrangement joins TRBV7-9 to TRBJ2-7, with 7 bases aligning to TRBD1. Here the sequenced sample was CD4+ or CD8+ T cells sorted from blood, taken in a trial of the OX40 agonist ivuxolimab. This TCR was sampled from an adult with an advanced solid tumor such as melanoma, head and neck, liver or kidney cancer. CDR3 residues: CASSPQGKGEQYF. CDR3 DNA: TGTGCCAGCAGCCCACAGGGGAAAGGGGAGCAGTACTTC. Variable domain in full (rest from reference TRBV7-9 and TRBJ2-7): DTGVSQNPRHKITKRGQNVTFRCDPISEHNRLYWYRQTLGQGPEFLTYFQNEAQLEKSRLLSDRFSAERPKGSFSTLEIQRTEQGDSAMYLCASSPQGKGEQYFGPGTRLTVT.